The next 31 T cell receptor beta chains were all read from a single sample in a study of T cells after yellow fever vaccination. TCRdb independently ran MiXCR on the 5' RACE reads; one entry per CDR3 protein. The sample yields 250,000 to 350,000 distinct CDR3 sequences, 8.7% seen once. The sequencing here drew on CD4+ T cells sorted from PBMCs, taken 5 days after the yellow fever booster vaccination. Every receptor here comes from a man aged 18 to 29 who received the YFV17D yellow fever vaccine.

This sequence joins TRBV18 and TRBJ1-3; 7 nucleotides align to TRBD1. With 6 bases clipped from V and 0 bases from J, the junction kept 5 bases outside the gene matches. CDR1 is KGHSH and CDR2 is LQKENI in the germline V gene. CDR3 size: 15 residues. As DNA, the CDR3 is TGTGCCAGCTCGCGACAGGGAAGCTCTGGAAACACCATATATTTT. Protein: CASSRQGSSGNTIYF.

V is TRBV5-5 and J is TRBJ1-1; D remains unclear. This CDR3 comprises 12 residues. V lost 3 bases, J lost 8 bases, and 11 bases lay in between. The germline V gene encodes CDR1 SGHKS and CDR2 YYEKEE (reference sequence). In DNA, the CDR3 is TGTGCCAGCAGCTCCCATGGCCGCGAAGCTTTCTTT. The encoded protein is CASSSHGREAFF.

The chain joins TRBV3-1 to TRBJ2-7, with D unclear. CDR3 size: 14 residues. Germline lookup yields CDR1 LGHDT and CDR2 YNNKEL (reference sequence). V was shortened by 0 bases and J by 2 bases, with 8 bases between the two germline ends. CDR3 region: CASSQDHSTYEQYF. The CDR3 bases are TGTGCCAGCAGCCAAGATCACAGCACCTACGAGCAGTACTTC.

The V gene is TRBV6-9, the J gene TRBJ1-1; TRBD1 aligns across 8 bases. Germline V gene sequence: CDR1 MNHGY, CDR2 SVAAGI. Trimming at V came to 5 bases and at J to 0 bases, leaving 8 bases not matched to a gene. CDR3 length equals 16 residues. CDR3 DNA sequence: TGTGCCAGCAGTAGCCGGACAGGGCATTTGAACACTGAAGCTTTCTTT. It specifies CASSSRTGHLNTEAFF.

This clonotype was counted many times. The chain employs TRBV7-9 and TRBJ1-4; D is possibly TRBD1 (6 bases). CDR1 is SEHNR and CDR2 is FQNEAQ in the germline V gene (reference sequence). The germline V and J ends were trimmed by 2 bases and 2 bases, with 6 bases remaining between them. The CDR3 runs to 14 residues. The CDR3 DNA reads TGTGCCAGCAGCTTACAGGGGACTAATGAAAAACTGTTTTTT. This encodes CASSLQGTNEKLFF.

This clonotype was observed a few times. The chain carries TRBV29-1 and TRBJ2-1, with 11 nucleotides matching TRBD2. After removal of 6 bases from V and 0 bases from J, the junction contained 7 bases not matched to a gene. Germline V CDR1 and CDR2: SQVTM, ANQGSEA. The CDR3 extends over 16 amino acids. CDR3 protein: CSVATSGASSYNEQFF. In nucleotides, the CDR3 is TGCAGCGTAGCGACTAGCGGGGCTAGCTCCTACAATGAGCAGTTCTTC.

This clonotype was observed many times. This sequence joins TRBV28 and TRBJ1-5, with D unclear. This CDR3 is built from 12 residues. Germline V lookup: CDR1 MDHEN, CDR2 SYDVKM. Trimming removed 8 bases at V and 0 bases at J, with 5 bases between. This CDR3 is CASSGSNQPQHF. The CDR3 DNA reads as TGTGCCAGCTCCGGTAGCAATCAGCCCCAGCATTTT.

This clonotype was counted at least ten times. The chain employs TRBV10-3 and TRBJ2-3, with 12 nucleotides matching TRBD2. Germline CDR1 and CDR2: ENHRY and SYGVKD. The CDR3 is 16 amino acids. Germline trimming cut 7 bases from V and 2 bases from J; bases unmatched to any gene: 7. The DNA for the CDR3 is TGTGCCATCACCGCGACTAGCGGGGGTTACACAGATACGCAGTATTTT. This codes for CAITATSGGYTDTQYF.

This clonotype turned up a few times. The chain carries TRBV7-9 and TRBJ2-7; maybe TRBD2 (5 bases). CDR3 size: 13 residues. CDR1 is SEHNR and CDR2 is FQNEAQ in the germline V gene (reference sequence). Trimming left V 3 bases short and J 6 bases short, with 12 bases between. The CDR3 reads CASSLTYAGEQYF. The CDR3 DNA sequence: TGTGCCAGCAGCTTGACTTACGCGGGCGAGCAGTACTTC.

The chain is built from TRBV20-1 and TRBJ1-3; unclear D gene. The germline CDR1 and CDR2 sequences are DFQATT and SNEGSKA (reference sequence). V lost 3 bases and J lost 0, with 9 bases in between. The CDR3 is made up of 14 amino acids. The CDR3 bases are TGCAGTGCTAGGCACCCTACCTCTGGAAACACCATATATTTT. It codes for CSARHPTSGNTIYF.

CDR3 in DNA: TGTGCCAGCAGCCCCTCACGGGGCACAGATACGCAGTATTTT. Translation gives CASSPSRGTDTQYF. The rearrangement links TRBV12-3 or TRBV12-4 to TRBJ2-3; no clear D gene. The ends were cut back, 6 bases at V and 1 base at J, with 11 bases in the middle. There are 14 residues in the CDR3.

The rearrangement uses TRBV7-3 and TRBJ2-1; D is unresolved. The germline CDR1 and CDR2 sequences are SGHTA and FQGTGA. The CDR3 loop spans 13 amino acids. V was shortened by 5 bases and J by 9 bases, with 14 bases between the two germline ends. CDR3 residues: CASSRSRLGEQFF. The CDR3 DNA reads TGTGCCAGCAGCCGCTCGAGGTTGGGTGAGCAGTTCTTC.

This clonotype was detected many times. The chain carries TRBV12-3 or TRBV12-4 and TRBJ2-1; TRBD2 matches at 11 bases. The CDR3 has 16 residues. V shed 6 bases and J 8 bases; nucleotides not matched to a gene: 12. The CDR3 is CASSRGLAGGRYEQFF. The CDR3 DNA is TGTGCCAGCAGCCGAGGGCTAGCGGGGGGTCGGTATGAGCAGTTCTTC.

This clonotype has at least ten counts. The rearrangement uses TRBV13 and TRBJ2-7, with unresolved D. The CDR3 is made up of 13 amino acids. Trimming removed 1 base at V and 5 bases at J, with 9 bases between. Germline assignment: CDR1 PRHDT and CDR2 FYEKMQ (reference sequence). This CDR3 reads CASSLVIRDEQYF. CDR3 DNA: TGTGCCAGCAGCTTAGTGATAAGGGACGAGCAGTACTTC.

The rearrangement joins TRBV5-6 to TRBJ2-3, with D perhaps given as TRBD1 or TRBD2 (5 bases each). The CDR3 contains 14 residues. Germline CDR1 is SGHDT and CDR2 is YYEEEE. Trimming left V 2 bases short and J 5 bases short, with 12 bases between. The CDR3 nucleotides are TGTGCCAGCAGCTTTTGGGGGAAATTAGATACGCAGTATTTT. Translating it yields CASSFWGKLDTQYF.

This clonotype occurred a few times. The V gene is TRBV5-4, the J gene TRBJ1-6; D is possibly TRBD1 (5 bases). The germline CDR1 and CDR2 sequences are SGHNT and YYREEE (reference sequence). This CDR3 has 14 amino acids. V lost 2 bases and J 7 bases, leaving 10 bases between the germline ends. The CDR3 loop is CASSLWQGNSPLHF. The CDR3 DNA reads as TGTGCCAGCAGCTTATGGCAGGGCAATTCACCCCTCCACTTT.

This clonotype has just a few counts. The chain uses TRBV7-3 and TRBJ1-1, with D uncertain. The V gene lost 4 bases and the J gene lost 2 bases, with 8 bases spanning the gap. The CDR3 is made up of 13 amino acids. The germline gives CDR1 SGHTA, CDR2 FQGTGA. The CDR3 DNA reads as TGTGCCAGCAGCTCGAGCCTAAACACTGAAGCTTTCTTT. It codes for CASSSSLNTEAFF.

The chain combines TRBV4-1 with TRBJ2-3; D gene ambiguous. The CDR3 contains 15 residues. Deletions cut 1 base from V and 2 bases from J, with 10 bases between. The germline CDR1 and CDR2 sequences are MGHRA and YSYEKL. The CDR3 bases are TGCGCCAGCAGCCAAGTGGGGATGATCACAGATACGCAGTATTTT. It codes for CASSQVGMITDTQYF.

The chain joins TRBV14 to TRBJ1-1; no definite D call. The length of the CDR3 is 16 residues. V was cut by 3 bases and J by 7 bases, with 21 bases left in between. Germline values: CDR1 SGHDN, CDR2 FVKESK. The CDR3 region is CASSQLLGTSRVEAFF. CDR3 sequence (DNA): TGTGCCAGCAGCCAGCTACTTGGTACCTCGCGGGTTGAAGCTTTCTTT.

This clonotype was seen only a few times. This chain uses TRBV21-1 with TRBJ2-3; the table's D call, TRBD2, was not checked against the DNA. TRBV21-1 is listed as a pseudogene. The CDR3 loop spans 18 amino acids. The CDR3 DNA reads TGTGCCAGCAGCAAGGGTTCTAGCGGGGGAACTAGCACAGATACGCAGTATTTT. The encoded protein is CASSKGSSGGTSTDTQYF.

This clonotype was seen only a few times. The chain joins TRBV7-2 to TRBJ2-1; the match to TRBD2 covers 7 bases. The CDR3 has 17 amino acids. CDR1 and CDR2 from the germline V gene are SGHTA and FQGNSA. After removal of 5 bases from V and 0 bases from J, the junction contained 10 bases not matched to a gene. In DNA form, the CDR3 reads TGTGCCAGCAGCGCCTTCCTAGCGGCCTCCTCCTACAATGAGCAGTTCTTC. It specifies CASSAFLAASSYNEQFF.

This clonotype was detected ten times or more. The chain employs TRBV5-1 and TRBJ2-5; possible D gene TRBD2, 5 bases. The CDR3 contains 15 residues. V was pared by 4 bases and J by 2 bases, with 15 bases between. The V gene's germline CDR1 is SGHRS and CDR2 YFSETQ. CDR3 DNA sequence: TGCGCCAGCAGCCTTCAAGCGGTACGACAAGAGACCCAGTACTTC. Translated, it gives CASSLQAVRQETQYF. The full variable domain, with the rest looked up from reference TRBV5-1 and TRBJ2-5, is KAGVTQTPRYLIKTRGQQVTLSCSPISGHRSVSWYQQTPGQGLQFLFEYFSETQRNKGNFPGRFSGRQFSNSRSEMNVSTLELGDSALYLCASSLQAVRQETQYFGPGTRLLVL.

The CDR3: CASAEGQANYGYTF. DNA of the CDR3: TGTGCCAGCGCCGAAGGACAGGCTAACTATGGCTACACCTTC. The chain joins TRBV7-2 to TRBJ1-2; 7 nucleotides line up with TRBD1. The CDR3 sequence is 14 residues long. Germline trimming cut 8 bases from V and 0 bases from J; bases unmatched to any gene: 6. CDR1 SGHTA and CDR2 FQGNSA come from the germline V gene.

This clonotype was detected many times. V gene TRBV2 combines with J gene TRBJ1-5; TRBD1 might be the D (5 bases). The V end was cut by 3 bases, the J end by 0 bases, with 6 bases between. Germline lookup yields CDR1 SNHLY and CDR2 FYNNEI. There are 14 residues in the CDR3. The CDR3: CASSDRDSNQPQHF. Written as DNA, the CDR3 is TGTGCCAGCAGTGACAGGGATAGCAATCAGCCCCAGCATTTT.

This chain links TRBV7-9 with TRBJ2-1, with a weak D call TRBD2 (6 bases). Germline CDR1 SEHNR, CDR2 FQNEAQ (reference sequence). There are 12 residues in the CDR3. V was trimmed by 5 bases and J by 9 bases, leaving 11 bases between them. The CDR3 is CASSRGVGEQFF. CDR3 DNA sequence: TGTGCCAGCAGCCGCGGGGTTGGTGAGCAGTTCTTC.

The V call is TRBV20-1, the J call TRBJ2-6; 7 nucleotides line up with TRBD2. The CDR3 is made up of 17 amino acids. With V trimmed by 6 bases and J by 0 bases, 11 bases remained unmatched. Germline V gene sequence: CDR1 DFQATT, CDR2 SNEGSKA (reference sequence). CDR3 protein: CSARTFGRDSGANVLTF. Here the CDR3 DNA reads TGCAGTGCCAGGACCTTTGGGAGGGACTCTGGGGCCAACGTCCTGACTTTC.

This clonotype was detected only a few times. The rearrangement uses TRBV6-5 and TRBJ1-3; D uncertain. CDR1 is MNHEY and CDR2 is SVGAGI in the germline V gene. The V gene lost 11 bases and the J gene lost 4 bases, with 15 bases spanning the gap. The CDR3 is 13 amino acids. The CDR3 sequence: CAAQRFPGNTIYF. CDR3 DNA sequence: TGTGCCGCCCAACGCTTCCCGGGAAACACCATATATTTT.

This clonotype was observed a single time. The chain uses TRBV4-3 and TRBJ1-6; D may be TRBD1 (6 bases). The length of the CDR3 is 16 residues. The germline V and J ends were trimmed by 6 bases and 7 bases, with 19 bases remaining between them. Germline assignment: CDR1 LGHNA and CDR2 YSLEER. The chain's CDR3 is CASRPHVRGGNSPLHF. The CDR3, as DNA: TGCGCCAGCAGACCACATGTCCGCGGGGGCAATTCACCCCTCCACTTT.

This clonotype was counted a few times. The rearrangement joins TRBV12-3 or TRBV12-4 to TRBJ2-2; a possible D gene is TRBD1 (5 bases). Trimming removed 5 bases from V and 6 bases from J, with 10 bases in between. This CDR3 spans 13 amino acids. The CDR3 region is CASSLQVSGELFF. The CDR3 DNA follows: TGTGCCAGCAGTCTACAGGTATCCGGGGAGCTGTTTTTT.

This clonotype was seen only a few times. CDR3 in DNA: TGTGCCAGCAAGCCGCCCCGCGACATTCAGTACTTC. It encodes CASKPPRDIQYF. The rearrangement links TRBV28 to TRBJ2-4; no clear D gene. Germline V gene data show CDR1 as MDHEN and CDR2 as SYDVKM. V lost 7 bases, J lost 8 bases, and 12 bases lay in between. There are 12 residues in the CDR3.

There are a few counts of this clonotype. This chain joins TRBV4-3 and TRBJ2-3; 8 bases align to TRBD2. Germline CDR1 reads LGHNA; CDR2 reads YSLEER. The CDR3 sequence is 16 residues long. V shed 1 base and J 2 bases; nucleotides not matched to a gene: 5. The DNA of the CDR3 is TGCGCCAGCAGCCAAGCCCTAGCGGGCATCACAGATACGCAGTATTTT. It yields the protein CASSQALAGITDTQYF.